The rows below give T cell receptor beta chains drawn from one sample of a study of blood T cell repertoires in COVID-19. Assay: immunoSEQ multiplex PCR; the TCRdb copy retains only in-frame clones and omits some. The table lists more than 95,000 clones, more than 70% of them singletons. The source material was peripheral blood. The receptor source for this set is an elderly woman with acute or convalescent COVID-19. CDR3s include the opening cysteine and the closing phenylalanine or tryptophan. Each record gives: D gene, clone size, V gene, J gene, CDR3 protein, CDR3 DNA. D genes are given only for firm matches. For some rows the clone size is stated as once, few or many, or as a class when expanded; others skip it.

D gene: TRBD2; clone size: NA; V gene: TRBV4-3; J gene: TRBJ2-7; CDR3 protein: CASSQERPLAGWSYEQYF; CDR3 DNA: TGCGCCAGCAGCCAAGAGAGACCTTTAGCGGGGTGGTCCTACGAGCAGTACTTC
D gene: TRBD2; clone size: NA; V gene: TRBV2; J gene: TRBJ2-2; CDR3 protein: CASRRGETGELFF; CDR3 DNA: TGTGCCAGCAGACGGGGGGAGACCGGGGAGCTGTTTTTT
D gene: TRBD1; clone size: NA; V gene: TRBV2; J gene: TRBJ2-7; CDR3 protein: CASLSGWGTGYYEQYF; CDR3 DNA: TGTGCCAGCCTTTCTGGCTGGGGGACAGGGTACTACGAGCAGTACTTC
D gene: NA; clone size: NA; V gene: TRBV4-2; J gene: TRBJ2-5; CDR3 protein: CASSQDAAGETQYF; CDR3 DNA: TGTGCCAGCAGCCAAGATGCAGCGGGAGAGACCCAGTACTTC
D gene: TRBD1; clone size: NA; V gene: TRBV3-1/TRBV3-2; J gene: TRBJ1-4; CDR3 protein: CASSLGTGGQSEKLFF; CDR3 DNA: TGTGCCAGCAGCCTGGGGACAGGGGGCCAGAGTGAAAAACTGTTTTTT
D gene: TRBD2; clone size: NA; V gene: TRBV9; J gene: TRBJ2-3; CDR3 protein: CASSVGPGGSTDTQYF; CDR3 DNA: TGTGCCAGCAGCGTAGGCCCGGGGGGGAGCACAGATACGCAGTATTTT
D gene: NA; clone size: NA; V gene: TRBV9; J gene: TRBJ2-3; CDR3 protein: CASSPAGTDTQYF; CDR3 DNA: TGTGCCAGCAGCCCCGCAGGCACAGATACGCAGTATTTT
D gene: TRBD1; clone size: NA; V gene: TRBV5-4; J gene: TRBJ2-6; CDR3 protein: CASSQGQYFGANVLTF; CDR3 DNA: TGTGCCAGCAGCCAGGGACAGTACTTTGGGGCCAACGTCCTGACTTTC
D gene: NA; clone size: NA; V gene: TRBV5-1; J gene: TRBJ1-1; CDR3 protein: CASSRGALNTEAFF; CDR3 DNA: TGCGCCAGCAGCCGGGGGGCCTTGAACACTGAAGCTTTCTTT
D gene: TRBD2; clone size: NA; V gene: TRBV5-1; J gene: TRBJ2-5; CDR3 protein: CASSLPSGGGAGETQYF; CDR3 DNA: TGCGCCAGCAGCTTACCTTCGGGCGGGGGGGCCGGAGAGACCCAGTACTTC
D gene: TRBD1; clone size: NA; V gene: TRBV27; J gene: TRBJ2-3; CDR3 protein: CASSLPTGTGTDTQYF; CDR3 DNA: TGTGCCAGCAGTTTACCAACCGGGACAGGCACAGATACGCAGTATTTT
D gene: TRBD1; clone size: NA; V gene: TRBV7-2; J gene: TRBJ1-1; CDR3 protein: CASRVLRQGTEAFF; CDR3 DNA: TGTGCCAGCAGGGTATTGAGACAGGGGACTGAAGCTTTCTTT
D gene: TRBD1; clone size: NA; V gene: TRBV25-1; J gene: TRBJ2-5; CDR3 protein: CASSNPGQGVETQYF; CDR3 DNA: TGTGCCAGCAGTAACCCGGGACAGGGAGTGGAGACCCAGTACTTC
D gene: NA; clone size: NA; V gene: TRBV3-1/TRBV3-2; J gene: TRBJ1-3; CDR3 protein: CASSQDRASSGNTIYF; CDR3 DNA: TGTGCCAGCAGCCAAGACAGGGCGTCCTCTGGAAACACCATATATTTT
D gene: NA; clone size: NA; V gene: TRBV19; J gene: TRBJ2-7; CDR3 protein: CASSRQGGGYEQYF; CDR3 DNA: TGTGCCAGTAGCCGTCAGGGAGGAGGTTACGAGCAGTACTTC
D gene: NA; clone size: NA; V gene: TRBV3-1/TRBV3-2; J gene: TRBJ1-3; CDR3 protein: CASSQFGTAGLSGNTIYF; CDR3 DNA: TGTGCCAGCAGCCAGTTCGGGACTGCTGGACTCTCTGGAAACACCATATATTTT
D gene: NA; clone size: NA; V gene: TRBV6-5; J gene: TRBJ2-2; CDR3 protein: CASRLTGYTGELFF; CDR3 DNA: TGTGCCAGCAGATTAACAGGCTACACCGGGGAGCTGTTTTTT
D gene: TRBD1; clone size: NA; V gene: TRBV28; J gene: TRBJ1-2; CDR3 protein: CATGPLQGTHGYTF; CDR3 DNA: TGTGCCACCGGCCCTTTACAGGGGACCCATGGCTACACCTTC
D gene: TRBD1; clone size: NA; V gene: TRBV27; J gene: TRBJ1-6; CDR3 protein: CASGDRGYNSPLHF; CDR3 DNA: TGTGCCAGCGGGGACAGGGGCTATAATTCACCCCTCCACTTT
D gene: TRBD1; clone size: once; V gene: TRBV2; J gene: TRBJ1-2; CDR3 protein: CASSLQGDYGYTF; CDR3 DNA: TGTGCCAGCAGCCTACAGGGGGACTATGGCTACACCTTC
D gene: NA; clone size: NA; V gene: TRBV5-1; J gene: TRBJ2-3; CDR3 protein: CASSSATGTDTQYF; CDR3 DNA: TGCGCCAGCAGCTCAGCGACCGGCACAGATACGCAGTATTTT
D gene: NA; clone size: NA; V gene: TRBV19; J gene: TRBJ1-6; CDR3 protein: CASRGIREYNSPLHF; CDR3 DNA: TGTGCCAGTAGGGGAATCCGGGAGTATAATTCACCCCTCCACTTT
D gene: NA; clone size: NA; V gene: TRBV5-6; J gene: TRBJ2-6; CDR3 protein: CASSALAYSGANVLTF; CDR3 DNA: TGTGCCAGCAGCGCCCTAGCCTACTCTGGGGCCAACGTCCTGACTTTC
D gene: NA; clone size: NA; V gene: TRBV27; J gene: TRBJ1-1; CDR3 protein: CASKLGEPLTEAFF; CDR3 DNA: TGTGCCAGCAAACTCGGGGAGCCCCTCACTGAAGCTTTCTTT
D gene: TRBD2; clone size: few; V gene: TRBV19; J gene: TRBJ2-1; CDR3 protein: CASRPAGVLNEQFF; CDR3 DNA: TGTGCCAGCCGCCCAGCGGGAGTCTTAAATGAGCAGTTCTTC
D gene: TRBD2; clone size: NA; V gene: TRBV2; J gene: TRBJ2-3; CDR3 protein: CASRAGTSVTDTQYF; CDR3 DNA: TGTGCCAGCCGAGCCGGGACTAGCGTTACAGATACGCAGTATTTT
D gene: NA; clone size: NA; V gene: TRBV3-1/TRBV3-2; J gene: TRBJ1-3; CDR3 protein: CASSQGPGRNTIYF; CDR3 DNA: TGTGCCAGCAGCCAAGGCCCAGGGAGAAACACCATATATTTT
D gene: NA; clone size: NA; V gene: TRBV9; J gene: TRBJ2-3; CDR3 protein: CASSAGGPSNTDTQYF; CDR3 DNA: TGTGCCAGCAGCGCCGGGGGGCCCTCAAACACAGATACGCAGTATTTT
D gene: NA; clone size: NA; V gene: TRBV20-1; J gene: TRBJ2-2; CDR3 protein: CSASWQATGELFF; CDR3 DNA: TGCAGTGCTAGTTGGCAGGCCACCGGGGAGCTGTTTTTT
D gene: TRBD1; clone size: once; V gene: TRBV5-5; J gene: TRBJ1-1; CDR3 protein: CASSLQGASLNGAFF; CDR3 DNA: TGTGCCAGCAGTTTACAGGGGGCGAGCTTGAATGGAGCTTTCTTT
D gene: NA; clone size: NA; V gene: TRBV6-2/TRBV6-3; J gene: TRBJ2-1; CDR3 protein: CASSYSRFPGFGEQFF; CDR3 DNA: TGTGCCAGCAGTTACTCGAGATTCCCAGGGTTCGGTGAGCAGTTCTTC
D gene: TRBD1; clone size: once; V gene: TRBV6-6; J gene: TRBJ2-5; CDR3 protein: CASSPGQGRSETQYF; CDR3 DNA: TGTGCCAGCAGTCCGGGACAGGGGAGGTCAGAGACCCAGTACTTC
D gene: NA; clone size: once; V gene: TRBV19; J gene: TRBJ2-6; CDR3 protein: CASQMWRASGANVLTF; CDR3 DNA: TGTGCCAGTCAGATGTGGAGGGCGTCTGGGGCCAACGTCCTGACTTTC
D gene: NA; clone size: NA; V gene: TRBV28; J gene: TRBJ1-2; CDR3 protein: CASTPGGGYNYGYTF; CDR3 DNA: TGTGCCAGCACCCCCGGCGGGGGCTATAACTATGGCTACACCTTC
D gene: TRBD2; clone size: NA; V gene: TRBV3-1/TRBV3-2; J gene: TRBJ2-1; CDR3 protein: CASSSWTRFSEQFF; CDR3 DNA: TGTGCCAGCAGCTCTTGGACTAGGTTTAGTGAGCAGTTCTTC
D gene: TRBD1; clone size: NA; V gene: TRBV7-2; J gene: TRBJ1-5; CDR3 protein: CASSTRTGILNQPQHF; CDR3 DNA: TGTGCCAGCAGCACGAGGACAGGGATTCTGAATCAGCCCCAGCATTTT
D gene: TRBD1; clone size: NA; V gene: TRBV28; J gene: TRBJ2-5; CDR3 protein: CASSFDRVQETQYF; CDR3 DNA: TGTGCCAGCAGTTTCGACAGGGTCCAAGAGACCCAGTACTTC
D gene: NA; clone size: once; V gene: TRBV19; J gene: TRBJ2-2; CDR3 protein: CASKEGWTGELFF; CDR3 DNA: TGTGCCAGTAAGGAGGGATGGACCGGGGAGCTGTTTTTT
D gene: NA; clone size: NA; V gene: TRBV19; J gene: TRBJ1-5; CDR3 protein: CASRGDPGLSPQHF; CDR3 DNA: TGTGCCAGTAGAGGGGATCCGGGTTTGTCGCCCCAGCATTTT
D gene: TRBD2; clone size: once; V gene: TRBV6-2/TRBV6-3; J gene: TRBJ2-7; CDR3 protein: CASSYAGGSYEQYF; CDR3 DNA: TGTGCCAGCAGTTACGCCGGCGGGAGCTACGAGCAGTACTTC
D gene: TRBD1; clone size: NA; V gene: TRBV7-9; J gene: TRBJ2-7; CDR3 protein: CASSPDRGSYEQYF; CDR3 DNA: TGTGCCAGCAGCCCAGACAGGGGGTCTTACGAGCAGTACTTC
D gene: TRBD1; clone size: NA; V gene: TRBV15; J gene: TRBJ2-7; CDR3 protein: CATSTRTGQSSYEQYF; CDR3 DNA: TGTGCCACCAGCACAAGAACGGGACAGAGCTCCTACGAGCAGTACTTC
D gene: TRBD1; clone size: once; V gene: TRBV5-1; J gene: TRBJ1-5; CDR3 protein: CASSLDGTGGGQPQHF; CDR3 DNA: TGCGCCAGCAGCTTGGATGGGACAGGGGGCGGCCAGCCCCAGCATTTT
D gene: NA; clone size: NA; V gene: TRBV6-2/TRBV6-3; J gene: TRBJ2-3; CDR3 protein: CASSYLGSTRDTQYF; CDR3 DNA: TGTGCCAGCAGTTACTTAGGTAGTACGAGGGATACGCAGTATTTT
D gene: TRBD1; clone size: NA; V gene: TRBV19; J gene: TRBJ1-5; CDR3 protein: CASSGQGAYQPQHF; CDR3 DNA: TGTGCCAGTAGTGGACAGGGGGCTTATCAGCCCCAGCATTTT
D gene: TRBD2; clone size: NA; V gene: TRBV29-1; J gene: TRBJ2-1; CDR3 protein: CSVEKRREGGEQFF; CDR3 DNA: TGCAGCGTTGAGAAGAGGCGGGAGGGGGGTGAGCAGTTCTTC
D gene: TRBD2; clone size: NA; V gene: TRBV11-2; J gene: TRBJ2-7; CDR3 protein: CASSLGAGGLSEQYF; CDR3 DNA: TGTGCCAGCAGCTTAGGGGCGGGAGGTCTCTCCGAGCAGTACTTC